The clone carrying this T cell receptor (beta chain) was picked up a small number of times. Its antigen remains unidentified. Quantitative molecular-barcoded 5'-RACE generated the TCR beta libraries. From the 5' RACE reads, TCRdb called clonotypes with MiXCR, one entry per CDR3 protein. The table records 190,000 or so distinct CDR3 sequences, around 13% of them present only once. This record belongs to a study of CD8 T cells in ankylosing spondylitis. General study findings and limits: Seemingly distinctive of ankylosing spondylitis blood was a TCR beta motif formed by eight highly homologous variants. The authors reported significant enrichment of disease-linked clones in matched ankylosing spondylitis synovial fluid. Clones linked to disease, bearing a CD8+ phenotype, were relatively rare in peripheral blood.

The receptor comes from a male donor with ankylosing spondylitis or in good health (not recorded which). The sample comprised blood, either unsorted or a sorted T cell fraction (not recorded which).

The CDR3 region is CASSQEASGRFETQYF. Written as DNA, the CDR3 is TGTGCCAGCAGCCAAGAGGCTAGCGGGAGGTTCGAGACCCAGTACTTC. V is TRBV3-1 and J is TRBJ2-5, with TRBD2 matching 11 bases. Germline trimming cut 0 bases from V and 5 bases from J; bases unmatched to any gene: 5. The CDR3 extends over 16 amino acids. Germline-derived CDR1 and CDR2 are LGHDT and YNNKEL (reference sequence).